Sequencing of this T cell receptor beta chain was carried out in a study of OX40 agonist ivuxolimab in advanced cancers. Background on the study: The mean age was roughly 60 years, ranging from roughly 23 to 80, with more than 70% of participants male.

No patient had autoimmune disease or received systemic immunosuppression. The germline CDR1 and CDR2 sequences are SGHNT and YYREEE (reference sequence). J lost 4 bases, V lost 2 bases, and 5 bases had no gene match. This CDR3 is built from 16 residues. This table comes from immunoSEQ multiplex PCR, and its TCRdb copy is limited to in-frame clones, with some not included. This sample has 75,000 to 100,000 clones, with 91% found just once. Sequenced here: CD4+ or CD8+ T cells sorted from blood, sampled in a trial of the OX40 agonist ivuxolimab. The gene calls are TRBV5-4 and TRBJ1-5; 11 bases are shared with TRBD1. The TCR sequence derives from an adult with an advanced solid tumor such as melanoma, head and neck, liver or kidney cancer. CDR3 residues: CASSFMGQGGNQPQHF. CDR3 nucleotides: TGTGCCAGCAGCTTTATGGGACAGGGGGGTAATCAGCCCCAGCATTTT.